This TCR beta chain was obtained from a study of T-cell memory formation after mild COVID-19. Study details: Across donors, TCR clusters were largely donor specific.

As to this clonotype: The antigen remains undetermined.

This CDR3 is 17 amino acids long. Germline V gene sequence: CDR1 MNHEY, CDR2 SVGAGI. The V segment lost 2 bases and the J segment 2 bases; nucleotides outside the gene matches: 3. Broader study findings: Most CD4+ clones that shrank were in CM and EM, while CD8+ ones turned up in EMRA. In pre-infection memory, a portion of responding clones appeared, which suggested that cross-reactive memory joined. Contracting clones from day 15 to 85 showed balanced CD4/CD8; later expanders favored CD4+.

TCRdb re-derived calls from the 5' RACE reads in MiXCR, one entry per CDR3 protein. Counted here are roughly 170,000 distinct CDR3 sequences, approximately 18% occurring once; the ten biggest clones make up 3% to 4.5%. The TCR was taken from a young man who had mild COVID-19 (a few samples of this study predate the infection). Cell type and time point are not known. Sequencing used PBMCs or a T cell subset sorted from them (not recorded which). The V call is TRBV6-5, the J call TRBJ2-5, with 15 bases fitting TRBD2. CDR3 amino acids: CASSYGGLAGGQETQYF. The CDR3 DNA follows: TGTGCCAGCAGTTACGGCGGACTAGCGGGGGGGCAAGAGACCCAGTACTTC.